What follows is one T cell receptor beta chain and its context. Its matching antigen is unknown. Germline V gene sequence: CDR1 MGHRA, CDR2 YSYEKL. The germline V and J ends were trimmed by 0 bases and 1 base, with 3 bases remaining between them. The CDR3 length is 14 residues. Sequencing used immunoSEQ multiplex PCR; TCRdb keeps in-frame clones, though not all of them. The repertoire holds around 50,000 clones, with approximately 94% as singletons. The data were obtained in a study of OX40 agonist ivuxolimab in advanced cancers. Study at large: Ivuxolimab, an agonistic anti-OX40 (CD134) antibody, was given to patients. Enrolled patients in dose escalation had cancers that were hepatocellular carcinoma, melanoma, renal cell or head and neck cancer.

Study-level results: Among patients with partial responses at 0.1-3.0 mg/kg, clonal expansion was among the lowest.

V usage is TRBV4-1 and J usage is TRBJ2-2; D not resolved. The sequencing used CD4+ or CD8+ T cells sorted from blood, collected in a trial of the OX40 agonist ivuxolimab. This receptor was identified in an adult with an advanced solid tumor such as melanoma, head and neck, liver or kidney cancer. This chain's CDR3 is CASSQEGNTGELFF. The CDR3 nucleotides are TGCGCCAGCAGCCAAGAGGGGAACACCGGGGAGCTGTTTTTT.